This T cell receptor beta chain appears in the sequencing data of a study of shared clonotypes between healthy human individuals (dated by TCRdb to 2020 to 2021). The study in broad terms: A couple of women and a few men aged 18 to 49 years were included in the cohort. Different laboratories and diverse techniques were used to prepare libraries and sequence TCR repertoires, to increase sequencing depth and limit assay-specific biases. Per donor, leukapheresis produced somewhere between about 0.94 and 9 billion PBMCs. Per donor, three plates each were used for CD4 naive and CD4 memory, two for CD8 naive, and one for CD8 memory. Blood TCR repertoires of several healthy adults were deeply sequenced to estimate repertoire size and the extent of clonotype sharing between individuals. The full study reports these points: Sampling was limited to blood, and TCR repertoires in tissue likely differ from TCR repertoires in blood. Because the study included only a small number of donors, the genetic and exposure-history diversity represented was limited. Compared with non-shared clonotypes, clonotypes shared by all four sorted-subset donors had higher generation probabilities. Even with the large sequencing depth, rarefaction of the sorted-subset datasets indicated that sequencing was incomplete. Based on pairwise subsampling, the degree of clonotype sharing among donors was expected to be affected by sequencing depth. Sharing across several donors was observed for around 4.8% of naive CD4, over 3% of naive CD8, over 2% of memory CD4, and about 0.4% of memory CD8 clonotypes. Naive subsets generally had larger estimated clonotype richness than memory subsets did.

Healthy HIV-negative adults with no recently reported acute infections or vaccinations were included as donors. Only Caucasian adults living in Nashville, Tennessee, USA were represented among the donors. CD4+ T cells were enriched by magnetic negative selection; naive cells were then positively selected on CD45RA, and the negative fraction formed the memory subset. Blood was collected by leukapheresis, and PBMCs were isolated by Ficoll-Histopaque density gradient centrifugation and then cryopreserved in liquid nitrogen vapor phase. Analytical flow cytometry was used to check the purity and quantity of each magnetically sorted T cell population. Each sorted fraction had its genomic DNA isolated and then quantified by UV absorbance on a Nanodrop 2000c. TCR CDR3 regions were amplified from genomic DNA by multiplex PCR using the deep immunoSEQ assay. Extracted genomic DNA from each cell subset was spread evenly across all wells of several immunoSEQ 96-well plates, with each plate serving as a replicate. For sorted subsets, each replicate PCR was loaded with 200 ng genomic DNA, equivalent to 30,000 to 35,000 T cell genomes. Purified libraries were quantified with a Qubit 3.0 fluorometer, sized on a Bioanalyzer 2100, and re-quantified with the KAPA Library Quantification kit. Every immunoSEQ 96-well plate was sequenced on a separate single-read 150-cycle Illumina NextSeq 550 flow cell. Processing in the source paper ran as follows. Because only junctional sequences without quality scores were contained in the immunoSEQ output, filtering matching that applied to full-length reads could not be performed. To assign V/J genes and CDR3, sequences were annotated using PyIR, a Python wrapper for IgBLAST v1.9, with IMGT germline references. Any read was removed if the V/J assignment was weak (E-value above 1e-6), the CDR3 was missing, or the read contained stop codons, out-of-frame junctions, or ambiguous translated residues. V3J clonotypes were defined as sequences sharing an identical inferred V gene, J gene, and CDR3 amino acid sequence. The percentage overlap between two repertoires was calculated by dividing the number of shared unique clonotypes by the size of the smaller repertoire. Richness of each repertoire was evaluated using RTK rarefaction, the Chao1 estimator, and Recon v2.1 estimates of unobserved clonotypes. Generation probabilities were computed with OLGA for all TCRbeta clonotypes obtained by the gDNA method from four donors. This is the immuneACCESS table as TCRdb keeps it, with only in-frame sequences that have V and J called. A part of the clones is gone; compared with another copy, unresolved V genes explain less than half, and the rest is unexplained. V and J calls plus clone size are reproduced from that table; the DNA served to infer D and trimming. Counted in this sample were under 2.5 million clones; approximately 90% of them appeared once. Of the sample, about 0.36% falls within the top ten clones.

Regarding this clone: The target of this receptor is not known. Base qualities are not provided; no much larger clone lies one nucleotide away.

V is shortened by 0 bases, J by 3 bases, and the region joining them spans 6 bases. CDR1 and CDR2 were assigned from the germline V gene as SGHVS and FQNEAQ. Inclusive of the bounding cysteine and phenylalanine, the CDR3 is 14 residues long. The only DNA kept is the CDR3, 42 bases in frame from the first base. The clonotype originates from a young man in good health. Some clones in this sample may be carry-over from other donors' samples. Rearrangement joined TRBV7-8 to TRBJ2-1, with no confident D gene call. The source material was naive CD4+ T cells from PBMCs. Read against the paper, the sample's cell subset or site label means: CD45RA+ positively selected. The CDR3: CASSLAGFYNEQFF. The DNA sequence reads TGTGCCAGCAGCTTAGCAGGATTCTACAATGAGCAGTTCTTC.